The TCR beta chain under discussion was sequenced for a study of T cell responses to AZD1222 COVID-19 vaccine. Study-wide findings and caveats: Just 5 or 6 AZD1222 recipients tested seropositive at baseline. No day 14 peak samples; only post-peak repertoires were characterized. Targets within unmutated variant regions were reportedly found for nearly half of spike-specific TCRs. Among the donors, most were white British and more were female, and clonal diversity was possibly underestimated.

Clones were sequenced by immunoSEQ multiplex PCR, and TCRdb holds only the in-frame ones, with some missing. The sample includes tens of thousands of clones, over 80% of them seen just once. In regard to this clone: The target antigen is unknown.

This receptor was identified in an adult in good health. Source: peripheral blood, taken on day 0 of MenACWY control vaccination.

This CDR3 is CASSEVSGTGPNTEAFF. CDR3 bases: TGTGCCAGCAGTGAAGTTAGCGGGACAGGGCCGAACACTGAAGCTTTCTTT. The chain has TRBV2 and TRBJ1-1, with 9 bases aligning to TRBD1. The length of the CDR3 is 17 residues. Germline V gene data show CDR1 as SNHLY and CDR2 as FYNNEI. Trimming took 1 base from V and 1 from J; bases not matched to a gene: 7.